The sequence of this T cell receptor beta chain was determined in a study of blood T cell repertoires in COVID-19. For the study at large: COVID-19 samples, acute and convalescent, were from the United States, Italy and Spain. T cells, B-cell-depleted T cells, or PBMCs supplied cDNA or gDNA.

Assay used: immunoSEQ multiplex PCR; TCRdb lists only in-frame clones, some missing. The sample consists of about 200,000 clones, approximately 90% of them appearing once. This CDR3 spans 15 amino acids. Germline CDR1 and CDR2: SGHNT and YENEEA. V lost 1 base and J 1 base, leaving 10 bases between the germline ends. Material: peripheral blood. This receptor was taken from a middle-aged man with active or convalescent COVID-19. The chain uses TRBV11-3 and TRBJ1-1; tentative D call: TRBD1 (5 bases). CDR3 DNA: TGTGCCAGCAGCTTAGTTGACGGACAGAACACTGAAGCTTTCTTT. Amino acids: CASSLVDGQNTEAFF.